One sample yielded the 22 T cell receptor beta chains listed below, sequenced in a study of graft-versus-host responses after intestinal transplantation. Responders labeled with CFSE (about 200,000) were plated with about 200,000 irradiated, violet-dye-labeled stimulators. Sequencing used immunoSEQ multiplex PCR; TCRdb keeps in-frame clones, though not all of them. Counted here are roughly 20,000 clones, approximately 40% occurring once; the ten biggest clones make up 1.5% to 2%. Material: alloreactive CD8+ T cells from a mixed lymphocyte reaction culture, obtained before intestinal transplant. Subset in this sample: CFSE-low proliferating T cells sorted from approximately 6-day pre-transplant mixed lymphocyte reaction (GvH or HvG direction). The receptors were gathered from a human patient who received an intestinal transplant.

A few counts support this clone. The chain couples TRBV5-1 to TRBJ2-1; D ambiguous. The CDR3 is 16 amino acids. CDR1 SGHRS and CDR2 YFSETQ come from the germline V gene. V lost 4 bases and J 0 bases, leaving 14 bases between the germline ends. CDR3 nucleotide sequence: TGCGCCAGCAGCCCCGACATATCGAGCTCCTACAATGAGCAGTTCTTC. Amino acids: CASSPDISSSYNEQFF.

This chain connects TRBV29-1 to TRBJ2-5; tentatively, D is TRBD2 (6 bases). Germline V gene data show CDR1 as SQVTM and CDR2 as ANQGSEA. The V gene lost 4 bases and the J gene lost 7 bases, with 22 bases spanning the gap. The CDR3 covers 15 residues. The CDR3 region has the DNA TGCAGCGTTGTTGCCGGGAGTTACTTAAGGGGGACCCAGTACTTC. It specifies CSVVAGSYLRGTQYF.

The rearrangement uses TRBV5-1 and TRBJ2-5; D gene unclear. Per germline, CDR1 SGHRS and CDR2 YFSETQ. The germline V and J ends were trimmed by 8 bases and 2 bases, with 7 bases remaining between them. The CDR3 totals 11 residues. CDR3 coding DNA: TGCGCCAGTCAGGTTCAAGAGACCCAGTACTTC. Its protein is CASQVQETQYF.

The chain employs TRBV6-6 and TRBJ1-2; a weak D match, TRBD1 (5 bases). Trimming shortened V by 6 bases and J by 5 bases, and 10 bases separated the two germline ends. Germline loops: CDR1 MNHNY, CDR2 SVGAGI (reference sequence). The CDR3 consists of 12 residues. The CDR3 DNA reads TGTGCCAGCAGCAGCGACAGATATGGCTACACCTTC. It codes for CASSSDRYGYTF.

This clone was counted a few times. The rearrangement uses TRBV28 and TRBJ2-1; TRBD1 matches 7 bases. The CDR3 runs 15 residues. Germline CDR1 and CDR2: MDHEN and SYDVKM. The V gene end was trimmed by 1 base and the J gene end by 2 bases; junction bases not matched to a gene: 2. DNA of the CDR3: TGTGCCAGCAGTTTATTGGGACAGCCCTACAATGAGCAGTTCTTC. It translates to CASSLLGQPYNEQFF.

The chain recombines TRBV28 with TRBJ2-7, with D perhaps being TRBD1 or TRBD2 (5 bases each). V was trimmed by 5 bases and J by 6 bases, leaving 23 bases between them. There are 16 residues in the CDR3. Germline V lookup: CDR1 MDHEN, CDR2 SYDVKM. CDR3 nucleotides: TGTGCCAGCAGTACCCCGACAGAGGGTGATCTTGGCGAGCAGTACTTC. Encoded protein: CASSTPTEGDLGEQYF.

The CDR3 is CASSRVTGGSEAFF. CDR3 bases: TGCGCCAGCAGCCGAGTCACAGGGGGCTCTGAAGCTTTCTTT. The chain recombines TRBV5-1 with TRBJ1-1; TRBD1 agrees at 9 bases. Germline CDR1 is SGHRS and CDR2 is YFSETQ. The CDR3 contains 14 residues. The junction had 7 bases not matched to a gene; V was cut back by 4 bases and J by 6 bases.

This clone was picked up a small number of times. V is TRBV28 and J is TRBJ2-3, with 10 bases matching TRBD2. V trimming: 6 bases; J trimming: 5 bases; junction bases outside the gene matches: 8. This CDR3 has 15 residues. Germline CDR1 reads MDHEN; CDR2 reads SYDVKM. Here the CDR3 reads CASRVAGGPIDTQYF. DNA for the CDR3: TGTGCCAGCAGGGTAGCGGGAGGCCCGATAGATACGCAGTATTTT.

The rearrangement uses TRBV7-3 and TRBJ2-1; TRBD2 agrees at 7 bases. V trimming: 3 bases; J trimming: 9 bases; junction bases outside the gene matches: 11. The CDR3 consists of 15 residues. CDR1 is SGHTA and CDR2 is FQGTGA in the germline V gene. This CDR3 is CASSFGGSGLGEQFF. The CDR3 DNA follows: TGTGCCAGCAGCTTTGGCGGGAGTGGTTTGGGTGAGCAGTTCTTC.

This clone was detected only a few times. CDR3 sequence: CASSYSRRTYGYTF. Here the CDR3 DNA reads TGTGCCAGCAGTTACTCGCGACGGACCTATGGCTACACCTTC. This sequence joins TRBV6-6 and TRBJ1-2; the D is unclear. Trimming pared 0 bases from V and 4 bases from J, leaving 9 bases between. CDR1 is MNHNY and CDR2 is SVGAGI in the germline V gene (reference sequence). CDR3 length: 14 residues.

This clone was picked up a small number of times. The V call is TRBV7-6, the J call TRBJ2-1, with D perhaps TRBD1 (5 bases). This CDR3 is built from 14 residues. The germline CDR1 and CDR2 sequences are SGHVS and FNYEAQ. The V and J ends lost 2 bases and 5 bases respectively, with 10 bases between them. Here the CDR3 DNA reads TGTGCCAGCAGCTTACGACAGCTCGACAATGAGCAGTTCTTC. Translation gives CASSLRQLDNEQFF. The whole variable domain, remainder taken from reference TRBV7-6 and TRBJ2-1, is GAGVSQSPRYKVTKRGQDVALRCDPISGHVSLYWYRQALGQGPEFLTYFNYEAQQDKSGLPNDRFSAERPEGSISTLTIQRTEQRDSAMYRCASSLRQLDNEQFFGPGTRLTVL.

V usage is TRBV5-4 and J usage is TRBJ1-1; D is possibly TRBD1 (5 bases). V dropped 4 bases and J dropped 5 bases, with 12 bases sitting between them. Germline CDR1 SGHNT, CDR2 YYREEE (reference sequence). The CDR3 is 13 residues long. The CDR3 sequence: CASSIDSLTEAFF. Written as DNA, the CDR3 is TGTGCCAGCAGCATCGACAGCCTGACTGAAGCTTTCTTT.

The rearrangement joins TRBV6-6 to TRBJ2-7, with D tentatively TRBD1 (6 bases). The V and J ends lost 0 bases and 6 bases respectively, with 9 bases between them. The length of the CDR3 is 13 residues. The germline V gene has CDR1 MNHNY and CDR2 SVGAGI (reference sequence). The CDR3: CASSYSQGGEQYF. CDR3 sequence (DNA): TGTGCCAGCAGTTACTCGCAAGGGGGCGAGCAGTACTTC.

This clone was picked up one time. This rearrangement joins TRBV7-9 to TRBJ1-1; 9 nucleotides match TRBD1. J lost 4 bases, V lost 6 bases, and 9 bases had no gene match. Germline V lookup: CDR1 SEHNR, CDR2 FQNEAQ (reference sequence). The CDR3 sequence is 15 residues long. CDR3 nucleotides: TGTGCCAGCAGACCGAGGGACAGGGCGGGCACTGAAGCTTTCTTT. Translating gives CASRPRDRAGTEAFF.

This chain connects TRBV30 to TRBJ1-1; TRBD1 matches 7 bases. The germline gives CDR1 GTSNPN, CDR2 SVGIG (reference sequence). This CDR3 has 13 residues. Losses at the gene ends were 2 bases for V and 1 base for J; bases not matched to a gene: 1. The CDR3 DNA sequence: TGTGCCTGGAGTCGGACAGGGAACACTGAAGCTTTCTTT. Its protein product is CAWSRTGNTEAFF.

CDR3 bases: TGTGCCAGCATGTCCAGCTCCTACGAGCAGTACTTC. It codes for CASMSSSYEQYF. The chain has TRBV6-5 and TRBJ2-7; D gene uncertain. CDR3 length equals 12 residues. V lost 7 bases and J 0 bases, leaving 7 bases between the germline ends. Germline assignment: CDR1 MNHEY and CDR2 SVGAGI.

This clone was picked up a small number of times. The chain is built from TRBV10-1 and TRBJ2-5, with 10 bases identical to TRBD2. Germline CDR1 WNHNN, CDR2 SYGVQD (reference sequence). V lost 9 bases, J lost 3 bases, and 7 bases stayed unmatched. This CDR3 is built from 14 residues. CDR3 DNA sequence: TGCGCCAGTCAGAGCGGGAGGGCTAAAGAGACCCAGTACTTC. It encodes CASQSGRAKETQYF.

The V call is TRBV5-6, the J call TRBJ2-5; possibly TRBD1 or TRBD2 for D (5 bases each). V lost 0 bases, J lost 0 bases, and 9 bases lay in between. The CDR3 consists of 15 residues. CDR1 SGHDT and CDR2 YYEEEE come from the germline V gene. The CDR3 reads CASSLAGRHQETQYF. CDR3 coding DNA: TGTGCCAGCAGCTTGGCGGGACGGCACCAAGAGACCCAGTACTTC.

V and J are TRBV27 and TRBJ1-1, with D tentatively TRBD1 (6 bases). In germline, CDR1 is MNHEY, CDR2 SMNVEV (reference sequence). Trimming left V 3 bases short and J 4 bases short, with 9 bases between. The CDR3 contains 13 residues. This CDR3 reads CASSFTGRTEAFF. The DNA of the CDR3 is TGTGCCAGCAGTTTTACAGGGCGCACTGAAGCTTTCTTT.

This clone qualifies as medium-sized. The V call is TRBV7-9, the J call TRBJ2-5; D not certain. This CDR3 is built from 13 residues. Trimming took off 3 bases at V and 7 bases at J, with 12 bases between the two ends. Germline V gene lookup returns CDR1 SEHNR and CDR2 FQNEAQ (reference sequence). In DNA form, the CDR3 reads TGTGCCAGCAGCTTTGGGGTATCGGGGACCCAGTACTTC. Translating it yields CASSFGVSGTQYF.

This chain uses TRBV12-5 with TRBJ2-1; TRBD2 matches 9 bases. The CDR3 consists of 15 residues. Germline V gene sequence: CDR1 LGHNT, CDR2 FRNRAP. V shed 6 bases, J shed 8 bases, and the junction held 11 bases outside the gene matches. CDR3 coding DNA: TGTGCTAGTGGCCAAGGTGGGACTAGCATTGATGAGCAGTTCTTC. It is translated as CASGQGGTSIDEQFF.

The V and J genes are TRBV7-9 and TRBJ2-1; D might be TRBD2 (5 bases). From germline, CDR1 is SEHNR and CDR2 FQNEAQ (reference sequence). V was cut by 5 bases and J by 4 bases, with 12 bases left in between. This CDR3 comprises 14 residues. The CDR3 spells CASSPDYTYNEQFF. The CDR3 bases are TGTGCCAGCAGCCCCGACTATACTTACAATGAGCAGTTCTTC.